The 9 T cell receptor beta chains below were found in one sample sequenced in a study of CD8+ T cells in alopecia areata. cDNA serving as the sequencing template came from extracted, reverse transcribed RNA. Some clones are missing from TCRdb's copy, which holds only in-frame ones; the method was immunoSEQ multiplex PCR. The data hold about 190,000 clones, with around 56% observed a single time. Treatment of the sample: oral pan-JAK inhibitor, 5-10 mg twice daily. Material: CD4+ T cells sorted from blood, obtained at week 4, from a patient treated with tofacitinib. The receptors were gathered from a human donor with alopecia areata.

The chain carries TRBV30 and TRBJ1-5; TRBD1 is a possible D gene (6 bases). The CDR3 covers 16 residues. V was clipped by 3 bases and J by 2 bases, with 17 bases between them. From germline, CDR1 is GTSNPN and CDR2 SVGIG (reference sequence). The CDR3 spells CAWSHTTGSGNQPQHF. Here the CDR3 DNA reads TGTGCCTGGAGCCACACGACAGGTAGCGGCAATCAGCCCCAGCATTTT.

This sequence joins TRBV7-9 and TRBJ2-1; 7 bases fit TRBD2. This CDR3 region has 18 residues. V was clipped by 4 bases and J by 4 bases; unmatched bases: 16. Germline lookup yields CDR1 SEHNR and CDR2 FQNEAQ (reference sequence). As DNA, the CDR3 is TGTGCCAGCAGCTCCGAATTAACGGGGAGGGGACTATACAATGAGCAGTTCTTC. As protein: CASSSELTGRGLYNEQFF.

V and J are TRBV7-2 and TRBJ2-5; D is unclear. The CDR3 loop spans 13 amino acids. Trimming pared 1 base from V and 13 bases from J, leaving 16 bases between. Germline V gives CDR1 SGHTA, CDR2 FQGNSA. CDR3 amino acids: CASSLDGGPVMYF. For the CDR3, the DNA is TGTGCCAGCAGCTTAGACGGCGGACCAGTTATGTACTTC.

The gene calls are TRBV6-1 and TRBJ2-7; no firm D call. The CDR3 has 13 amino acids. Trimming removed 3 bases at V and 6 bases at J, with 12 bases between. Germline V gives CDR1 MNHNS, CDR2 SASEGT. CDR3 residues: CASSENGLGEQYF. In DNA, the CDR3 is TGTGCCAGCAGTGAGAATGGTCTCGGCGAGCAGTACTTC.

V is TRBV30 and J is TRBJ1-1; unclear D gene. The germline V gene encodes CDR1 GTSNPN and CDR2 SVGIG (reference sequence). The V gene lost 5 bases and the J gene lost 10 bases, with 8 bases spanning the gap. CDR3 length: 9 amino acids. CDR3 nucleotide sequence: TGTGCCTGGTTACCGGGAGCTTTCTTT. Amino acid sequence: CAWLPGAFF.

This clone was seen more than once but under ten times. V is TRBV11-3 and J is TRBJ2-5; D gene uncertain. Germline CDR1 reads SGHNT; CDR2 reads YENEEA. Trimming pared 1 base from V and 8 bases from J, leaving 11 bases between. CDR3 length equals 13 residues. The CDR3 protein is CASSLGRSTTQYF. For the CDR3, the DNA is TGTGCCAGCAGCTTAGGACGGAGTACAACCCAGTACTTC.

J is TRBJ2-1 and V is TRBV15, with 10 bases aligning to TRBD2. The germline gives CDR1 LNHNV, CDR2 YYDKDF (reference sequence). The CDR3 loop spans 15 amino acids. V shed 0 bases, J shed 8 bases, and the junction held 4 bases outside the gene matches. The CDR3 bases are TGTGCCACCAGCAGAGATAACCTAGCGGGAGATGAGCAGTTCTTC. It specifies CATSRDNLAGDEQFF.

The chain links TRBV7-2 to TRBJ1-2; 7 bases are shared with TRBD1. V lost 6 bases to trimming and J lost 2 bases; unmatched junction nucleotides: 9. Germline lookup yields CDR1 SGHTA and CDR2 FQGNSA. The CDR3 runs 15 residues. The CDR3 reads CASRGRQGGNYGYTF. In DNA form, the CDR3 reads TGTGCCAGCAGGGGGCGACAGGGTGGAAACTATGGCTACACCTTC.

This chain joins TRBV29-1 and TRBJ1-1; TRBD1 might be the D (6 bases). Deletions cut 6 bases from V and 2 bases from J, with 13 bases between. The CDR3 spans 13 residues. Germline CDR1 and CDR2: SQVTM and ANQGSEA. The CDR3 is CSVGTTINTEAFF. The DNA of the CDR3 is TGCAGCGTGGGGACAACCATAAACACTGAAGCTTTCTTT.